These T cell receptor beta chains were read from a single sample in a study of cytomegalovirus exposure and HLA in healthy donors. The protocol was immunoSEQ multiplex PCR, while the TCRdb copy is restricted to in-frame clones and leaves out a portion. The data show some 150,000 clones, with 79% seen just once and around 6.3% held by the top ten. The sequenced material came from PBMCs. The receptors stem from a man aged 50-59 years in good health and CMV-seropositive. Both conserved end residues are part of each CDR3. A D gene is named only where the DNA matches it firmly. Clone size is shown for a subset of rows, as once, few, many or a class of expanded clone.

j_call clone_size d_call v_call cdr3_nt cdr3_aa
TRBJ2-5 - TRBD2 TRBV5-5 TGTGCCAGTACCCCTCTAGCGGGAGGAGGGGAGACCCAGTACTTC CASTPLAGGGETQYF
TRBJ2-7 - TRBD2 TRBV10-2 TGCGCCAGCAGTTTCCCCGGGACTAGCGGGAGGTCCTACGAGCAGTACTTC CASSFPGTSGRSYEQYF
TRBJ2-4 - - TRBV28 TGTGCCAGCAGTACGGACTTGGGAGCCAAAAACATTCAGTACTTC CASSTDLGAKNIQYF
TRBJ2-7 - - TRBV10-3 TGTGCCATCAGTGAGACTAGCCACCCCTACGAGCAGTACTTC CAISETSHPYEQYF
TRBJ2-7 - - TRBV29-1 TGCAGCGTTGGCCAGCGGACCTACGAGCAGTACTTC CSVGQRTYEQYF
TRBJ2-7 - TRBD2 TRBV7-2 TGTGCCAGCAGCCCGGGACTAAAACCTTACGAGCAGTACTTC CASSPGLKPYEQYF
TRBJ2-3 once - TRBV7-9 TGTTCCAGCAGCTTAGTGCGGGACCGCACAGATACGCAGTATTTT CSSSLVRDRTDTQYF
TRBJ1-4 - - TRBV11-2 TGTGCCAGCAGCCTACGGAGAACGACCAATGAAAAACTGTTTTTT CASSLRRTTNEKLFF
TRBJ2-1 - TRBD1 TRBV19 TGTGCCAGTAGTATACTCCTCGAGACAGGGTGGGATGAGCAGTTCTTC CASSILLETGWDEQFF
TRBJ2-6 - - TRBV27 TGTGCCAGCAGCCCGTTACGGGGACTCCGGCCCTCTGGGGCCAACGTCCTGACTTTC CASSPLRGLRPSGANVLTF
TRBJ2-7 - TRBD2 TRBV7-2 TGTGCCAGCAGCCACCGACTAGCGGGTGTGCCCTACGAGCAGTACTTC CASSHRLAGVPYEQYF
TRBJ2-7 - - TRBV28 TGTGCCAGCAGTCCAACCTACGAGCAGTACTTC CASSPTYEQYF
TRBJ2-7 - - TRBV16 TGTGCCAGCAGCCAATCTAGATACGAGCAGTACTTC CASSQSRYEQYF
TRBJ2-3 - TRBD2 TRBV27 TGTGCCAGCAGTGCGAGACTAGCCGGACGGGCAGATACGCAGTATTTT CASSARLAGRADTQYF
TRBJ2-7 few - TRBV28 TGTGCCAGCAGTCCCCAGGGGTGGTCCTACGAGCAGTACTTC CASSPQGWSYEQYF
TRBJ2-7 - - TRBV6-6 TGTGCCAGCAGGCCGCAGGGTTACTCCTACGAGCAGTACTTC CASRPQGYSYEQYF
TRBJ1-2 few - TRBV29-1 TGCAGCGTTGTAACAGCCGCGTCCGGCTACACCTTC CSVVTAASGYTF
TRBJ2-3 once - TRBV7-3 TGTGCCAGCAGCTTCGACGGGTCTAGCACAGATACGCAGTATTTT CASSFDGSSTDTQYF
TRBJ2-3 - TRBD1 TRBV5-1 TGCGCCAGCAGCTTCGGGACAGGGTTCCCGTATTTT CASSFGTGFPYF
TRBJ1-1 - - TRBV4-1 TGCGCCAGCAGCCAAGAGGGGCGATGGGCTGAAGCTTTCTTT CASSQEGRWAEAFF
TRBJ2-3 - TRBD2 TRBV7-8 TGTGCCAGCAGCTCGGGACTAGCGGGAGCAGATACGCAGTATTTT CASSSGLAGADTQYF
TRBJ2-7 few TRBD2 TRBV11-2 TGTGCCAGCAGCGGACGGCTCCCCGGGACTACGAGGGCCGAGCAGTACTTC CASSGRLPGTTRAEQYF
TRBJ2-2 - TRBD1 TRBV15 TGTGCCACCAGCACCCACAGGGGAGCGGTGCCCGGGGAGCTGTTTTTT CATSTHRGAVPGELFF
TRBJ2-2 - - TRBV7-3 TGTGCCAGCAGCTTAAGAGGCGGCAGCGCTACCGGGGAGCTGTTTTTT CASSLRGGSATGELFF
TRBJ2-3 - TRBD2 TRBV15 TGTGCCACCAGCGGGAGCGGGGTACTAGGAGATACGCAGTATTTT CATSGSGVLGDTQYF
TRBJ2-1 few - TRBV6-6 TGTGCCAGCAGTTCACAGAACAATGAGCAGTTCTTC CASSSQNNEQFF
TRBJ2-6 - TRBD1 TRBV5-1 TGCGCCAGCGAAGCAGGGGGCGAGGCCAACGTCCTGACTTTC CASEAGGEANVLTF
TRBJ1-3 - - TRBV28 TGTGCCAGCAGTCCCCCGGGGGGCTCTGGAAACACCATATATTTT CASSPPGGSGNTIYF
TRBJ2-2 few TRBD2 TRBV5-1 TGCGCCAGCAGCCTATACACCGCTGGACTAGCGGGACTGAACACCGGGGAGCTGTTTTTT CASSLYTAGLAGLNTGELFF
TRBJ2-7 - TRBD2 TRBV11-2 TGTGCCAGCAGCTACCGACTAGCGGGATCGGGAGAGCAGTACTTC CASSYRLAGSGEQYF
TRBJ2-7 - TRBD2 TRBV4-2 TGTGCCAGCAGCCAAAGACTAGCGGGACAGGGTGAGCAGTACTTC CASSQRLAGQGEQYF
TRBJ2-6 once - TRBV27 TGTGCCAGCGGTCTAGCCTCTGGGGCCAACGTCCTGACTTTC CASGLASGANVLTF
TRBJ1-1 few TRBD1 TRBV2 TGTGCCAGCAATGGACAGGGTGTGAACACTGAAGCTTTCTTT CASNGQGVNTEAFF
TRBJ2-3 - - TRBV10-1 TGCGCCAGCAGGCAGGCCGTGATACCTAGCACAGATACGCAGTATTTT CASRQAVIPSTDTQYF
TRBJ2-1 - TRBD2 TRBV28 TGTGCCAGCAGTTTATCGCGGGGGTCGGGCAATGAGCAGTTCTTC CASSLSRGSGNEQFF
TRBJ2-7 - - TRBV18 TGTGCCAGCTCCTCGCTTCTAGAGAGCTACGAGCAGTACTTC CASSSLLESYEQYF
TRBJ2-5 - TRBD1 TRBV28 TGTGCCAGCAGTTCCCCCTCGGGCAGGGGGCAAGTCCTAGGTGGGGAGCAGTACTTC CASSSPSGRGQVLGGEQYF
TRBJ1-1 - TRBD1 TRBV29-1 TGCAGCGTTGAATGGGACAGGCACACTGAAGCTTTCTTT CSVEWDRHTEAFF
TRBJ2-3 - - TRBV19 TGTGCCAGTAGTATGGGCGGGGACACAGATACGCAGTATTTT CASSMGGDTDTQYF
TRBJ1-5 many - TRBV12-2 TGTGCAAGTCGCTTAGCTTCGGGGTTAAGCAATCAGCCCCAGCATTTT CASRLASGLSNQPQHF
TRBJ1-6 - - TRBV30 TGTGCCCGGACGGGGTATTTTTCACCCCTCCACTTT CARTGYFSPLHF
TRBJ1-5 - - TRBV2 TGTGCCAGCGATCCTCAGGGAAATAATCAGCCCCAGCATTTT CASDPQGNNQPQHF
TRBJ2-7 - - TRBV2 TGTGCCAGCAGTGAATCGAGCTCCTACGAGCAGTACTTC CASSESSSYEQYF
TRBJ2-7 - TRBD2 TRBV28 TGTGCCAGCAGTTTAGAAGCGGGAGGTACGTTCGAGCAGTACTTC CASSLEAGGTFEQYF
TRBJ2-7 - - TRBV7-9 TGTGCCAGCAGCCATGGGGCAGCGAACGACCCCTACGAGCAGTACTTC CASSHGAANDPYEQYF
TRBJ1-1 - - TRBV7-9 TGTGCCAGCAGCGTACAGGGTTACACTGAAGCTTTCTTT CASSVQGYTEAFF